This T cell receptor beta chain is from a study of shared clonotypes between healthy human individuals. This clone was seen only once. Antigen: not known. TCRdb's table, derived via immunoSEQ multiplex PCR, lists solely in-frame clones and lacks some. The sample has about 380,000 clones, around 96% seen once; the top ten hold 0.32%. Study donors comprised healthy, HIV-negative adults devoid of recent acute infection or vaccination. CD45RO+ cells were combined with CCR7-negative CD45RA+ TemRA cells to form CD8 memory. Looked up from germline, CDR1 is MDHEN and CDR2 is SYDVKM. V was clipped by 11 bases and J by 4 bases; unmatched bases: 18. This CDR3 has 16 amino acids. Broader study findings: Naive subsets typically showed greater estimated richness than memory subsets. Rarefaction exposed incomplete sorted-subset sequencing despite large depth.

This receptor was obtained from a man aged 25 to 45 in good health. The chain carries TRBV28 and TRBJ1-1; 8 bases align to TRBD1. The material sequenced was memory CD8+ T cells sorted from blood. As to subset: CD45RO+ cells pooled with CCR7-negative TemRA cells. In DNA, the CDR3 is TGTGCCTCTACGTGGGACAGGAAAGTGAGGAGCACTGAAGCTTTCTTT. This gives the protein CASTWDRKVRSTEAFF.